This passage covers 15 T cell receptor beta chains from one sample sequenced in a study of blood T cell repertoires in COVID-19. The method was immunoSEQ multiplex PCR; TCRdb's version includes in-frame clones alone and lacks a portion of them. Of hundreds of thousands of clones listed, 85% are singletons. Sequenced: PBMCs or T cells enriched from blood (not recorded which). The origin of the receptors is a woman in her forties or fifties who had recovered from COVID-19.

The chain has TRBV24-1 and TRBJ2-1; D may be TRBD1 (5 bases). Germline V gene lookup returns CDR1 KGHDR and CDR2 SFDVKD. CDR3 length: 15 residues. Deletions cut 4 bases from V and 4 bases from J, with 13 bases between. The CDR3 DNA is TGTGCCACCAGTGACCCTGTAACAGGATACAATGAGCAGTTCTTC. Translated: CATSDPVTGYNEQFF.

This chain's CDR3 is CASSKNRGEQFF. The CDR3 bases are TGTGCCAGCAGTAAAAACAGGGGTGAGCAGTTCTTC. The chain is built from TRBV28 and TRBJ2-1; TRBD1 agrees at 7 bases. Looked up from germline, CDR1 is MDHEN and CDR2 is SYDVKM. The CDR3 has 12 residues. V was pared by 5 bases and J by 9 bases, with 4 bases of the junction left unmatched.

The CDR3 protein is CASSFPRQGLYGYTF. CDR3 bases: TGTGCCAGCAGCTTTCCCCGACAGGGCCTCTATGGCTACACCTTC. V gene TRBV11-2 combines with J gene TRBJ1-2, with 7 positions matching TRBD1. V lost 3 bases and J lost 4; bases outside the gene matches: 8. The CDR3 extends over 15 amino acids. Per the germline V gene, CDR1 is SGHAT and CDR2 is FQNNGV.

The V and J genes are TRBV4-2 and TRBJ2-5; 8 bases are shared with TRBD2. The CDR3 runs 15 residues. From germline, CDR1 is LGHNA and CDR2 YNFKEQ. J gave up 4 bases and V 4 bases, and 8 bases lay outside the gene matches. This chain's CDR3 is CASSPGTGGGETQYF. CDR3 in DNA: TGTGCCAGCAGCCCTGGGACGGGAGGGGGAGAGACCCAGTACTTC.

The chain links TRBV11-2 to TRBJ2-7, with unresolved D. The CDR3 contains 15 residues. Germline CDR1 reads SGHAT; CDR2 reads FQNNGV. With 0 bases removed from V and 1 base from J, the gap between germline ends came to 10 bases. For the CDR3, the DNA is TGTGCCAGCAGCTTAGATTGGGCCGCATCCTACGAGCAGTACTTC. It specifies CASSLDWAASYEQYF.

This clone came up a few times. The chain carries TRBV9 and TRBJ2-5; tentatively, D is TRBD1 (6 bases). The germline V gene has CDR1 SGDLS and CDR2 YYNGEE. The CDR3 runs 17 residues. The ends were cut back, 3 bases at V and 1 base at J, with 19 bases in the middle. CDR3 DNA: TGTGCCAGCAGCGCCGGGACATTGAGGTCTGGCCAAGAGACCCAGTACTTC. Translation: CASSAGTLRSGQETQYF.

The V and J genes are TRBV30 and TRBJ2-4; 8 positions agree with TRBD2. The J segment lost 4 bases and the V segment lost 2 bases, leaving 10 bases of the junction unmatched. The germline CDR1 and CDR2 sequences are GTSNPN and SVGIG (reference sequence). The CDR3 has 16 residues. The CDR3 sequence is CAWSSTAGGGKNIQYF. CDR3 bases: TGTGCCTGGAGTTCTACGGCGGGGGGAGGTAAAAACATTCAGTACTTC.

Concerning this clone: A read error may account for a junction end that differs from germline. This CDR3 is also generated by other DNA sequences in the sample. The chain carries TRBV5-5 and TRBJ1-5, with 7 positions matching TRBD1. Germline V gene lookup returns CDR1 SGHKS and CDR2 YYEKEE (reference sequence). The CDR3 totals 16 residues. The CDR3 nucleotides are TGTGCCAGTAGCTCTTTACAGGGGAATAGCAATCAGCCCCAGCATTTT. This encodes CASSSLQGNSNQPQHF. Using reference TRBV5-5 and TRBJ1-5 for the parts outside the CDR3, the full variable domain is DAGVTQSPTHLIKTRGQQVTLRCSPISGHKSVSWYQQVLGQGPQFIFQYYEKEERGRGNFPDRFSARQFPNYSSELNVNALLLGDSALYLCASSSLQGNSNQPQHFGDGTRLSIL.

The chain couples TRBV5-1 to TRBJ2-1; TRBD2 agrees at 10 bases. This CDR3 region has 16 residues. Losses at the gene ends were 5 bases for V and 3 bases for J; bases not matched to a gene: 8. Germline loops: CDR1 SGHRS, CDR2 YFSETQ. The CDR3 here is CASRTTSGRDYNEQFF. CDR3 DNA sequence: TGCGCCAGCAGGACCACGAGCGGGAGGGACTACAATGAGCAGTTCTTC.

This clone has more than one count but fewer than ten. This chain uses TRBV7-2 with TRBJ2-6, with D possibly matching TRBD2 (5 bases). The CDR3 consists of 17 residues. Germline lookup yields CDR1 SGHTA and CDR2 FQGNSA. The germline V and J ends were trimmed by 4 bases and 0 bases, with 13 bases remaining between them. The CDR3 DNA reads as TGTGCCAGCAGCTCCAGAGGACTCCTCTCTGGGGCCAACGTCCTGACTTTC. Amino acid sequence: CASSSRGLLSGANVLTF.

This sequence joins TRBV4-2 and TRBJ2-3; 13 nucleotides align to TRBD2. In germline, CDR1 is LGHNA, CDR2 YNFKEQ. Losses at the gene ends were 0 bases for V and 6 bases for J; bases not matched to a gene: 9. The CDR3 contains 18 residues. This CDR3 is CASSQEPTGLAGRDTQYF. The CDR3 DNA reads TGTGCCAGCAGCCAAGAGCCTACGGGACTAGCGGGAAGGGATACGCAGTATTTT.

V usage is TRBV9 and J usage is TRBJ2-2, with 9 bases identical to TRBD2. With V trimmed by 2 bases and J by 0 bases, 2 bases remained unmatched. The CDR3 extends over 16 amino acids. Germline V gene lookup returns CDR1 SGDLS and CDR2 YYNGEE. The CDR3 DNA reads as TGTGCCAGCAGCGTGAGCGGGGGGACGAACACCGGGGAGCTGTTTTTT. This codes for CASSVSGGTNTGELFF.

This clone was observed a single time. This chain's CDR3 is CASSIDSYSSYNEQFF. As DNA, the CDR3 is TGTGCCAGTAGTATAGATTCGTACTCCTCCTACAATGAGCAGTTCTTC. The chain has TRBV19 and TRBJ2-1; unclear D gene. The V end lost 0 bases, the J end lost 0 bases, and 9 bases lay between the germline ends. The CDR3 covers 16 residues. Germline V CDR1 and CDR2: LNHDA, SQIVND (reference sequence).

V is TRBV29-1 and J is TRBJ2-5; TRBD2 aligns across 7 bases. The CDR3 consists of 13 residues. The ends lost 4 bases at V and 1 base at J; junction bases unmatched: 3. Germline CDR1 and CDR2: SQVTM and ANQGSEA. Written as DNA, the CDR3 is TGCAGCGTTGGAGGGACTATCCAAGAGACCCAGTACTTC. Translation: CSVGGTIQETQYF.

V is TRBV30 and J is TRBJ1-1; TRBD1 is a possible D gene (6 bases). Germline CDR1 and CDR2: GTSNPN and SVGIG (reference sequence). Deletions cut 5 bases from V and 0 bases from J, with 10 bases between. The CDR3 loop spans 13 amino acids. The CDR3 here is CAWAGQMNTEAFF. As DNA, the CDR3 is TGTGCCTGGGCCGGACAGATGAACACTGAAGCTTTCTTT. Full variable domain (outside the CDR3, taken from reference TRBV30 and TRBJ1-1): SQTIHQWPATLVQPVGSPLSLECTVEGTSNPNLYWYRQAAGRGLQLLFYSVGIGQISSEVPQNLSASRPQDRQFILSSKKLLLSDSGFYLCAWAGQMNTEAFFGQGTRLTVV.